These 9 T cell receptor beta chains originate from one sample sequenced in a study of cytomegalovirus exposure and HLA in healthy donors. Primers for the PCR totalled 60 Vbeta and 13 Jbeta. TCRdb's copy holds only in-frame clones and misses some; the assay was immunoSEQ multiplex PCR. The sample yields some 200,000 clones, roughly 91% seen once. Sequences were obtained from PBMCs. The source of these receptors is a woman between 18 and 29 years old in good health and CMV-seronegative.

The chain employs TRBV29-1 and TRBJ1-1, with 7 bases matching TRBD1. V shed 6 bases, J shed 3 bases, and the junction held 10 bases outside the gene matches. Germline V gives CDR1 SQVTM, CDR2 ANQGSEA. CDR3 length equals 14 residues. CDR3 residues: CSVRVRGKDTEAFF. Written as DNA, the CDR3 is TGCAGCGTACGAGTCAGGGGGAAGGACACTGAAGCTTTCTTT.

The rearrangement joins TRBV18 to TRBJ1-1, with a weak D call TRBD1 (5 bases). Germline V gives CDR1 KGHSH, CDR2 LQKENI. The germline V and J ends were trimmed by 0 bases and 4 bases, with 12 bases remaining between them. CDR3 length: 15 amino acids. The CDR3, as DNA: TGTGCCAGCTCACCACCGGGTGTAAGGGGCACTGAAGCTTTCTTT. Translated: CASSPPGVRGTEAFF.

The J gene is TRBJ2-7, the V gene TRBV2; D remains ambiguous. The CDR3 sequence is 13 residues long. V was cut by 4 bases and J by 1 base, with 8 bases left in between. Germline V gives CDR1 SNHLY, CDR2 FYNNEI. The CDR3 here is CASSAVGSYEQYF. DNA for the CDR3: TGTGCCAGCAGTGCCGTCGGGTCCTACGAGCAGTACTTC.

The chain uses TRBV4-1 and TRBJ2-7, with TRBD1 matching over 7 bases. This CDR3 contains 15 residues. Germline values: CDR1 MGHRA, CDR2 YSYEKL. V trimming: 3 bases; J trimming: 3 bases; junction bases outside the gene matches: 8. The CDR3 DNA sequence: TGCGCCAGCAGCCAGACCGGGACAGCCTTCTACGAGCAGTACTTC. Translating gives CASSQTGTAFYEQYF.

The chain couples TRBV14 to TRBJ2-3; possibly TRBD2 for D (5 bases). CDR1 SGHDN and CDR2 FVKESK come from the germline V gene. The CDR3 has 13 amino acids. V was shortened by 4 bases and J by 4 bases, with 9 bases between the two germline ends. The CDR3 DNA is TGTGCCAGCAGCCCACTAGTAGCAGATACGCAGTATTTT. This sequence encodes CASSPLVADTQYF.

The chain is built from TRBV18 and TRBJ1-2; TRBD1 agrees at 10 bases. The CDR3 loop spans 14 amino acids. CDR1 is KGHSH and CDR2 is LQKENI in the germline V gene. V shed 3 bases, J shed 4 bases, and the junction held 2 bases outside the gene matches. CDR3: CASSPRDRGYGYTF. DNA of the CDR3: TGTGCCAGCTCACCCCGGGACAGGGGCTATGGCTACACCTTC.

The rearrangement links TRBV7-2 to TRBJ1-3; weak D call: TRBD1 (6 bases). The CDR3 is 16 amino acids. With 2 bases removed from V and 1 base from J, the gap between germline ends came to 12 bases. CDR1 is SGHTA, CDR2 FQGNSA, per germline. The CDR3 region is CASSLLTRGSGNTIYF. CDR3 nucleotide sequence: TGTGCCAGCAGCTTACTAACCAGGGGATCTGGAAACACCATATATTTT.

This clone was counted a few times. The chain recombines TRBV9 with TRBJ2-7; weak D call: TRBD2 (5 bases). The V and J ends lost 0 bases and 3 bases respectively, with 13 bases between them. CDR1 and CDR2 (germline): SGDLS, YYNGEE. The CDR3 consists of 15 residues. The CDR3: CASSVDLGGGYEQYF. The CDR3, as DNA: TGTGCCAGCAGCGTAGATCTCGGAGGAGGCTACGAGCAGTACTTC. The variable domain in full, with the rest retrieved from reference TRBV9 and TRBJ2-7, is DSGVTQTPKHLITATGQRVTLRCSPRSGDLSVYWYQQSLDQGLQFLIQYYNGEERAKGNILERFSAQQFPDLHSELNLSSLELGDSALYFCASSVDLGGGYEQYFGPGTRLTVT.

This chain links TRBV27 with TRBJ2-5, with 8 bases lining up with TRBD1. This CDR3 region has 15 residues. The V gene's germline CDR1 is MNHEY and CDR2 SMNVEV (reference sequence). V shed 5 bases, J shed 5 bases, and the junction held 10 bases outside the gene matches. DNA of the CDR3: TGTGCCAGCAGTATGGACAGGGAGGCTCGCGAGACCCAGTACTTC. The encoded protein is CASSMDREARETQYF.